Presented here are 28 T cell receptor beta chains from one specimen sequenced in a study of identical twins. From the 5' RACE reads, TCRdb called clonotypes with MiXCR, one entry per CDR3 protein. Here the sample spans about 720,000 distinct CDR3 sequences, 15% to 20% being singletons. The same specimen was also included in a second study, on T cells expressing NK-cell markers.

The sample taken for sequencing was PBMCs. All receptors come from a woman under 30 in good health.

In this sample, this clonotype turned up a few times. V is TRBV6-2 or TRBV6-3 and J is TRBJ2-1, with a possible D match to TRBD1 (6 bases). With 6 bases removed from V and 0 bases from J, the gap between germline ends came to 9 bases. CDR1 and CDR2 (germline): MNHEY, SVGEGT. The CDR3 is 14 amino acids. The CDR3 nucleotides are TGTGCCAGCAGACAGGGTGTCTCCTACAATGAGCAGTTCTTC. The encoded protein is CASRQGVSYNEQFF.

Only a few counts were recorded for this clonotype. This rearrangement joins TRBV2 to TRBJ2-3, with D perhaps TRBD2 (5 bases). This CDR3 has 12 residues. V was clipped by 6 bases and J by 4 bases, with 8 bases between them. Germline V lookup: CDR1 SNHLY, CDR2 FYNNEI. The CDR3 sequence is CASSEGSDTQYF. The CDR3 region has the DNA TGTGCCAGCAGCGAGGGTTCAGATACGCAGTATTTT.

This clonotype occurred a few times. The gene calls are TRBV7-2 and TRBJ2-7; TRBD2 aligns across 11 bases. V lost 10 bases to trimming and J lost 3 bases; unmatched junction nucleotides: 17. The CDR3 sequence is 17 residues long. Looked up from germline, CDR1 is SGHTA and CDR2 is FQGNSA. In nucleotides, the CDR3 is TGTGCCACCGCGGGCCCGACTAGCGGGAAAACACGCTACGAGCAGTACTTC. Protein product: CATAGPTSGKTRYEQYF.

The gene calls are TRBV6-2 or TRBV6-3 and TRBJ2-7, with TRBD2 matching over 7 bases. This CDR3 has 15 residues. Germline CDR1 MNHEY, CDR2 SVGEGT. The V gene end was trimmed by 5 bases and the J gene end by 3 bases; junction bases not matched to a gene: 10. Written as DNA, the CDR3 is TGTGCCAGCAGTCCCGCACGGGAGGTCAGCTACGAGCAGTACTTC. This sequence encodes CASSPAREVSYEQYF.

This clonotype was recorded once. V gene TRBV5-1 combines with J gene TRBJ2-7; possible D gene TRBD2, 5 bases. V was pared by 1 base and J by 4 bases, with 9 bases between. The CDR3 runs 13 residues. The V gene's germline CDR1 is SGHRS and CDR2 YFSETQ. The CDR3: CASSLSIAYEQYF. The CDR3 DNA sequence: TGCGCCAGCAGCTTGAGTATAGCGTACGAGCAGTACTTC.

This clonotype was recorded once. The CDR3 loop is CASSPPFSEQFF. The CDR3 DNA reads as TGTGCCAGCAGCCCCCCATTTAGTGAGCAGTTCTTC. V usage is TRBV11-2 and J usage is TRBJ2-1; D call uncertain. V was trimmed by 5 bases and J by 9 bases, leaving 11 bases between them. This CDR3 is built from 12 residues. Germline CDR1 and CDR2: SGHAT and FQNNGV.

This clonotype was observed a few times. The rearrangement links TRBV20-1 to TRBJ2-3, with 7 bases fitting TRBD2. The length of the CDR3 is 15 residues. CDR1 is DFQATT, CDR2 SNEGSKA, per germline (reference sequence). The CDR3 region is CRGAGRESPTDTQYF. CDR3 in DNA: TGCAGAGGGGCAGGGCGGGAGTCGCCTACAGATACGCAGTATTTT.

The gene calls are TRBV6-1 and TRBJ1-1; D might be TRBD1 (6 bases). Trimming took 1 base from V and 6 from J, leaving 18 bases between them. The CDR3 sequence is 16 residues long. Germline lookup yields CDR1 MNHNS and CDR2 SASEGT. The CDR3 is CASSEGVGWGRAEAFF. As DNA, the CDR3 is TGTGCCAGCAGTGAAGGGGTCGGTTGGGGGCGAGCTGAAGCTTTCTTT.

This clonotype was counted a few times. The chain recombines TRBV20-1 with TRBJ2-7; the D gene could be TRBD1 or TRBD2 (5 bases each). V was cut by 5 bases and J by 7 bases, with 18 bases left in between. The CDR3 is made up of 13 amino acids. Germline loops: CDR1 DFQATT, CDR2 SNEGSKA (reference sequence). CDR3 region: CSAGGPGLEEQYF. CDR3 nucleotide sequence: TGCAGTGCTGGGGGACCGGGGCTAGAGGAGCAGTACTTC.

This clonotype was observed a handful of times. The gene calls are TRBV5-4 and TRBJ2-6; 13 bases agree with TRBD2. V lost 9 bases to trimming and J lost 3 bases; unmatched junction nucleotides: 3. In germline, CDR1 is SGHNT, CDR2 YYREEE (reference sequence). The length of the CDR3 is 15 residues. The CDR3 DNA follows: TGTGCCACACTAGCGGGAGGGCATGGGGCCAACGTCCTGACTTTC. This translates into CATLAGGHGANVLTF. The variable domain in full, with the rest retrieved from reference TRBV5-4 and TRBJ2-6, is ETGVTQSPTHLIKTRGQQVTLRCSSQSGHNTVSWYQQALGQGPQFIFQYYREEENGRGNFPPRFSGLQFPNYSSELNVNALELDDSALYLCATLAGGHGANVLTFGAGSRLTVL.

This clonotype appeared a few times. V gene TRBV25-1 combines with J gene TRBJ2-3; D not certain. Trimming removed 8 bases from V and 6 bases from J, with 9 bases in between. This CDR3 comprises 11 residues. CDR1 and CDR2 from the germline V gene are MGHDK and SYGVNS. Written as DNA, the CDR3 is TGTGCCAGCGCCGCCGGGGATACGCAGTATTTT. It encodes CASAAGDTQYF.

This clonotype came up once. The genes are TRBV12-3 or TRBV12-4 and TRBJ1-5; D not resolved. The ends were cut back, 3 bases at V and 4 bases at J, with 13 bases in the middle. This CDR3 region has 15 residues. The CDR3 loop reads CASSLTRETNQPQHF. The CDR3 bases are TGTGCCAGCAGTTTGACAAGGGAGACTAATCAGCCCCAGCATTTT.

V is TRBV5-1 and J is TRBJ2-1; a possible D gene is TRBD2 (6 bases). V was pared by 0 bases and J by 5 bases, with 12 bases between. CDR1 is SGHRS and CDR2 is YFSETQ in the germline V gene. CDR3 length equals 15 residues. This CDR3 is CASSLAAGADNEQFF. In DNA, the CDR3 is TGCGCCAGCAGCTTGGCAGCGGGTGCAGACAATGAGCAGTTCTTC.

This rearrangement joins TRBV9 to TRBJ2-3; D is undetermined. CDR1 and CDR2 from the germline V gene are SGDLS and YYNGEE. The V end lost 4 bases, the J end lost 4 bases, and 16 bases lay between the germline ends. CDR3 size: 15 residues. The CDR3 region is CASSPLQDSADTQYF. The CDR3 region has the DNA TGTGCCAGCAGCCCCCTTCAGGATTCCGCAGATACGCAGTATTTT.

The V and J genes are TRBV7-9 and TRBJ2-6; unclear D gene. The CDR3 loop spans 13 amino acids. From germline, CDR1 is SEHNR and CDR2 FQNEAQ (reference sequence). V lost 4 bases, J lost 5 bases, and 6 bases lay in between. CDR3 loop: CASSYVRANVLTF. CDR3 nucleotides: TGTGCCAGCAGCTACGTACGGGCCAACGTCCTGACTTTC. Supplemented by reference TRBV7-9 and TRBJ2-6, the full variable domain reads DTGVSQNPRHKITKRGQNVTFRCDPISEHNRLYWYRQTLGQGPEFLTYFQNEAQLEKSRLLSDRFSAERPKGSFSTLEIQRTEQGDSAMYLCASSYVRANVLTFGAGSRLTVL.

The V and J genes are TRBV5-1 and TRBJ2-1; 10 bases agree with TRBD2. CDR1 is SGHRS, CDR2 YFSETQ, per germline. CDR3 size: 17 residues. V dropped 0 bases and J dropped 4; count of bases not matched to a gene: 7. CDR3 amino acids: CASSLGLAGGVYNEQFF. Written as DNA, the CDR3 is TGCGCCAGCAGCTTGGGGTTAGCGGGAGGTGTGTACAATGAGCAGTTCTTC.

In this sample, this clonotype turned up a few times. The chain has TRBV6-2 or TRBV6-3 and TRBJ2-7; TRBD1 might be the D (6 bases). Deletions cut 1 base from V and 2 bases from J, with 9 bases between. Germline-derived CDR1 and CDR2 are MNHEY and SVGEGT. The CDR3 runs 14 residues. The CDR3 DNA reads as TGTGCCAGCAGTTACTTGGCAGGGGCCTACGAGCAGTACTTC. This codes for CASSYLAGAYEQYF.

The chain recombines TRBV15 with TRBJ2-2; TRBD2 matches at 11 bases. The J segment lost 4 bases and the V segment lost 6 bases, leaving 7 bases of the junction unmatched. The V gene's germline CDR1 is LNHNV and CDR2 YYDKDF (reference sequence). This CDR3 contains 16 residues. The CDR3 region is CATRISGRALTGELFF. The DNA for the CDR3 is TGTGCCACCAGGATTAGCGGGAGGGCCCTCACCGGGGAGCTGTTTTTT.

The V call is TRBV12-3 or TRBV12-4, the J call TRBJ2-7; TRBD2 is a possible D gene (6 bases). The V gene lost 3 bases and the J gene lost 6 bases, with 12 bases spanning the gap. The CDR3 has 13 residues. In DNA, the CDR3 is TGTGCCAGCAGTTTCCGGGGGATGGGCGAGCAGTACTTC. Translation: CASSFRGMGEQYF.

In this sample, this clonotype turned up many times. The chain carries TRBV20-1 and TRBJ2-3, with TRBD2 matching 16 bases. The CDR3 is 18 amino acids. Germline lookup yields CDR1 DFQATT and CDR2 SNEGSKA (reference sequence). Trimming took 1 base from V and 6 from J; bases not matched to a gene: 10. CDR3: CSARASGLAGGPSDTQYF. CDR3 in DNA: TGCAGTGCTAGAGCATCGGGACTAGCGGGGGGGCCGTCCGATACGCAGTATTTT.

The CDR3 DNA reads TGTGCCAGCACTCCAGACCCGGGGTGGGGCGAGCAGTACTTC. Its protein product is CASTPDPGWGEQYF. This chain connects TRBV6-1 to TRBJ2-7, with D maybe TRBD2 (5 bases). Between the trimmed V and J ends, which lost 7 bases and 6 bases, there was a span of 19 bases. Germline CDR1 is MNHNS and CDR2 is SASEGT. There are 14 residues in the CDR3.

The V and J genes are TRBV12-3 or TRBV12-4 and TRBJ1-2, with unresolved D. V was shortened by 6 bases and J by 6 bases, with 17 bases between the two germline ends. This CDR3 spans 14 amino acids. The CDR3 protein is CASSPGDGGNGYTF. Written as DNA, the CDR3 is TGTGCCAGCAGCCCCGGAGATGGAGGGAATGGCTACACCTTC.

The chain employs TRBV12-3 or TRBV12-4 and TRBJ2-7, with 11 bases lining up with TRBD1. V was pared by 5 bases and J by 6 bases, with 3 bases of the junction left unmatched. The CDR3 runs to 13 residues. The CDR3 loop reads CASSHGTGGEQYF. The CDR3 nucleotides are TGTGCCAGCAGTCATGGGACAGGGGGCGAGCAGTACTTC.

This clonotype appeared a few times. An end of the junction does not agree with germline; a read error may underlie this. The CDR3 DNA is TGCAGTGCTAGCCGGGCCCAGTCAGGGATCTTC. Encoded protein: CSASRAQSGIF. This rearrangement joins TRBV20-1 to TRBJ2-1; D perhaps matches TRBD1 (5 bases). The CDR3 is made up of 11 amino acids. Germline V gene lookup returns CDR1 DFQATT and CDR2 SNEGSKA (reference sequence).

V usage is TRBV20-1 and J usage is TRBJ1-6, with 10 bases lining up with TRBD1. CDR3 length: 14 residues. Germline V lookup: CDR1 DFQATT, CDR2 SNEGSKA (reference sequence). CDR3 region: CTTAGGQGNSPLHF. The DNA for the CDR3 is TGCACCACCGCTGGGGGACAGGGGAATTCACCCCTCCACTTT.

The chain joins TRBV20-1 to TRBJ2-3, with 11 positions matching TRBD2. V was clipped by 7 bases and J by 4 bases; unmatched bases: 19. The CDR3 has 18 amino acids. Germline CDR1 and CDR2: DFQATT and SNEGSKA (reference sequence). The CDR3 nucleotides read TGCAGTGGCGATGCCGCGGGTAGCGGGGGGGCCCTGGCAGATACGCAGTATTTT. Encoded protein: CSGDAAGSGGALADTQYF.

The V gene is TRBV3-1, the J gene TRBJ2-7; D not certain. CDR3 length: 17 residues. V was shortened by 0 bases and J by 5 bases, with 20 bases between the two germline ends. Germline CDR1 reads LGHDT; CDR2 reads YNNKEL (reference sequence). As DNA, the CDR3 is TGTGCCAGCAGCCAAGATGAATCGATCATCCGAAGGAACGAGCAGTACTTC. Translated, it gives CASSQDESIIRRNEQYF.

J is TRBJ1-2 and V is TRBV7-9, with D perhaps matching TRBD1 (5 bases). Germline CDR1 SEHNR, CDR2 FQNEAQ (reference sequence). The CDR3 runs to 13 residues. The V end was cut by 5 bases, the J end by 7 bases, with 14 bases between. The CDR3 sequence: CASSLSFDSGYTF. The DNA for the CDR3 is TGTGCCAGCAGCCTCTCCTTTGACAGTGGCTACACCTTC.